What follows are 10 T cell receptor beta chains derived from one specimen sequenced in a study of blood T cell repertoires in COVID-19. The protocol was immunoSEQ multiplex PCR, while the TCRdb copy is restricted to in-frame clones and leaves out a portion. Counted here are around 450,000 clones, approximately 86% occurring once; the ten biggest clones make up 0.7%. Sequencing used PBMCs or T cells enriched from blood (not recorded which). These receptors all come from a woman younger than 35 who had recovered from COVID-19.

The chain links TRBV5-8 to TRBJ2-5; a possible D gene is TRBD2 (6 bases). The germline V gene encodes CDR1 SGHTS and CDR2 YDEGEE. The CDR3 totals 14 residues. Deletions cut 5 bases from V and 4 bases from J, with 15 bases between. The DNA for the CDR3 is TGTGCCAGCAGAGGGGACTTAAAGGGAGAGACCCAGTACTTC. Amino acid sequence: CASRGDLKGETQYF.

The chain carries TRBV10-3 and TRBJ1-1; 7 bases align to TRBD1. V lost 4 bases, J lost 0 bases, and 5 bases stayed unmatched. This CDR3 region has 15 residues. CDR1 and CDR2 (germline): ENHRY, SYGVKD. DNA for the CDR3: TGTGCCATCAGTGGCACGGGACAGATGAACACTGAAGCTTTCTTT. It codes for CAISGTGQMNTEAFF.

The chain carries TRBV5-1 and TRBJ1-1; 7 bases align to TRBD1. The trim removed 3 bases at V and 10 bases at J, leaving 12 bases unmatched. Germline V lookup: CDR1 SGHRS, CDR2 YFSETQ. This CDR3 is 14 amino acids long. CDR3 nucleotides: TGCGCCAGCAGCTATCGTGAGTCCGGGACAGCAGCTTTCTTT. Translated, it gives CASSYRESGTAAFF.

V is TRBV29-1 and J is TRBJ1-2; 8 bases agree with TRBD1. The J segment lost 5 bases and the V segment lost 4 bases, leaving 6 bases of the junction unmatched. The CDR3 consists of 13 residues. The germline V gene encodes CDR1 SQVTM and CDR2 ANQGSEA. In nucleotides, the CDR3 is TGCAGCGTTGCGACAGGGGTGGGGTATGGCTACACCTTC. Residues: CSVATGVGYGYTF. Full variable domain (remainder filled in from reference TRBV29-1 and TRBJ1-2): SAVISQKPSRDICQRGTSLTIQCQVDSQVTMMFWYRQQPGQSLTLIATANQGSEATYESGFVIDKFPISRPNLTFSTLTVSNMSPEDSSIYLCSVATGVGYGYTFGSGTRLTVV.

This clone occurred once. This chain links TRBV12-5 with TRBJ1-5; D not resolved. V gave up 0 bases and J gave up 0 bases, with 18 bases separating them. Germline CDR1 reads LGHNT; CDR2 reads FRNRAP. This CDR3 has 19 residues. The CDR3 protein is CASGLVRDGSTYSNQPQHF. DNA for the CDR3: TGTGCTAGTGGTTTGGTACGGGATGGCAGCACTTATAGCAATCAGCCCCAGCATTTT.

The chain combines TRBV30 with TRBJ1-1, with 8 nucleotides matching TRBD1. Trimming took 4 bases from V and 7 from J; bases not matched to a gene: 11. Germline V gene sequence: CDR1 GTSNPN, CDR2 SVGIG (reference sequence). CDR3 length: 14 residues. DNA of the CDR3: TGTGCCTGGACCCTTGGACAGGGCTTTTATGAAGCTTTCTTT. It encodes CAWTLGQGFYEAFF.

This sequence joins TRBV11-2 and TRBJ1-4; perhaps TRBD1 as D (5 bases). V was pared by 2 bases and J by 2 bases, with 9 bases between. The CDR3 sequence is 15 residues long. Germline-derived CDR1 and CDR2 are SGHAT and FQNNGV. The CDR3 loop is CASSLHGGTNEKLFF. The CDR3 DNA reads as TGTGCCAGCAGCTTACATGGGGGGACTAATGAAAAACTGTTTTTT.

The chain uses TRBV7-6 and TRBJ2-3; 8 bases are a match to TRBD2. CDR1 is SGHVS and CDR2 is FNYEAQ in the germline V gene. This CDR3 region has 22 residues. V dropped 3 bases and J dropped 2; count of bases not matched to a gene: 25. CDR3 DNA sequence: TGTGCCAGCAGCTTGAGGCATAAGGTTCCTAGGCGGGGGGCCGGATCCACAGATACGCAGTATTTT. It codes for CASSLRHKVPRRGAGSTDTQYF.

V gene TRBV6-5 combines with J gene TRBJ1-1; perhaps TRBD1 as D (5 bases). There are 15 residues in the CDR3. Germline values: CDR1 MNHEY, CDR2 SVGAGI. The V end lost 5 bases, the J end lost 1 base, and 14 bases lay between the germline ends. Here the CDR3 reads CASSSPAGGNTEAFF. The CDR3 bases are TGTGCCAGCAGTAGTCCGGCGGGGGGGAACACTGAAGCTTTCTTT.

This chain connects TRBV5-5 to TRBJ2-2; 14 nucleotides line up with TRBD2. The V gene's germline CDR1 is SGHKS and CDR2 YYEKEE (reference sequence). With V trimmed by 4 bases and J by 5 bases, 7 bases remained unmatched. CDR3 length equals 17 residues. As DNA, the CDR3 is TGTGCCAGCAGCACTGGACTAGCGGGGGGAAGGACCGGGGAGCTGTTTTTT. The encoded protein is CASSTGLAGGRTGELFF.